This T cell receptor (beta chain) was sequenced for a study of radiotherapy plus CTLA-4 blockade in lung cancer. Study information: Disease control was achieved by less than 40% of patients, and objective responses by about 19%.

Profiled with immunoSEQ multiplex PCR; TCRdb holds only in-frame clones, not every one. The repertoire has about 99,000 clones, 85% to 90% of them found once; the top ten carry approximately 4.9%. Trimming took 3 bases from V and 2 from J, leaving 0 bases between them. The CDR3 extends over 11 amino acids. Per the germline V gene, CDR1 is SEHNR and CDR2 is FQNEAQ (reference sequence). Of note for this clone: Its antigen is currently unknown.

Whole-study results and caveats: Reports identified early blood T cell clone dynamics, with interferon-beta, as the best response predictor. Radiotherapy was combined with ipilimumab, and tumor-derived TCR clones then expanded in blood.

Focal radiation plus CTLA-4 blockade with ipilimumab was given to patients with chemo-refractory metastatic non-small-cell lung cancer. The chain joins TRBV7-9 to TRBJ2-3; no reliable D call. The specimen was peripheral blood, collected from a patient treated with radiotherapy plus ipilimumab. The receptor comes from a human donor with non-small cell lung cancer that progressed on radiotherapy plus ipilimumab. The DNA of the CDR3 is TGTGCCAGCAGCTTCACAGATACGCAGTATTTT. Residues: CASSFTDTQYF.